This TCR beta chain was documented in a study of T cells in Graves' hyperthyroidism and ophthalmopathy. Whole-study context: Specimen type is peripheral blood, collected at initial diagnosis prior to any treatment.

This CDR3 comprises 15 residues. V gave up 10 bases and J gave up 0 bases; unmatched junction bases: 12. Germline-derived CDR1 and CDR2 are SEHNR and FQNEAQ (reference sequence). TCR beta CDR3 regions were amplified from RNA. RT-PCR in the first round (using the HTBI primer set) targeted the TCR CDR3. Using its own MiXCR run on the multiplex PCR reads, TCRdb lists one record per CDR3 protein. The sample gives 300,000 to 450,000 distinct CDR3 sequences, about a fifth of which show up once; less than 45% is in the top ten. At least 3 on the Clinical Activity Score was recorded for ophthalmopathy patients, who also had NOSPECS grade at least 4 and duration under 3 months. Patients were excluded because of uncontrolled infection, other autoimmune disease, pregnancy or lactation.

Sequenced sample: blood. The chain combines TRBV7-9 with TRBJ2-7, with 7 bases that match TRBD1. This receptor was identified in a man between 18 and 29 years old with Graves' ophthalmopathy. The CDR3 region is CATERRDSHSYEQYF. CDR3 sequence (DNA): TGTGCCACCGAGCGAAGGGACAGTCACTCCTACGAGCAGTACTTC.